The count of the clone carrying this T cell receptor beta chain is one. The CDR3 is 15 amino acids. CDR1 SEHNR and CDR2 FQNEAQ come from the germline V gene (reference sequence). V was pared by 0 bases and J by 7 bases, with 10 bases between. This sample was included in a study of control samples from healthy donors and cancer patients. The repertoire was sequenced with immunoSEQ multiplex PCR; TCRdb's copy has only in-frame clones and lacks some. The data show approximately 97,000 clones, with 85% seen just once and around 20% held by the top ten. Sequenced: blood. This receptor was obtained from a man aged 25-45 years in good health. The chain couples TRBV7-9 to TRBJ1-6; D is uncertain. The CDR3 DNA sequence: TGTGCCAGCAGCTTAGCTGAGACCGTCAATTCACCCCTCCACTTT. Translated: CASSLAETVNSPLHF.